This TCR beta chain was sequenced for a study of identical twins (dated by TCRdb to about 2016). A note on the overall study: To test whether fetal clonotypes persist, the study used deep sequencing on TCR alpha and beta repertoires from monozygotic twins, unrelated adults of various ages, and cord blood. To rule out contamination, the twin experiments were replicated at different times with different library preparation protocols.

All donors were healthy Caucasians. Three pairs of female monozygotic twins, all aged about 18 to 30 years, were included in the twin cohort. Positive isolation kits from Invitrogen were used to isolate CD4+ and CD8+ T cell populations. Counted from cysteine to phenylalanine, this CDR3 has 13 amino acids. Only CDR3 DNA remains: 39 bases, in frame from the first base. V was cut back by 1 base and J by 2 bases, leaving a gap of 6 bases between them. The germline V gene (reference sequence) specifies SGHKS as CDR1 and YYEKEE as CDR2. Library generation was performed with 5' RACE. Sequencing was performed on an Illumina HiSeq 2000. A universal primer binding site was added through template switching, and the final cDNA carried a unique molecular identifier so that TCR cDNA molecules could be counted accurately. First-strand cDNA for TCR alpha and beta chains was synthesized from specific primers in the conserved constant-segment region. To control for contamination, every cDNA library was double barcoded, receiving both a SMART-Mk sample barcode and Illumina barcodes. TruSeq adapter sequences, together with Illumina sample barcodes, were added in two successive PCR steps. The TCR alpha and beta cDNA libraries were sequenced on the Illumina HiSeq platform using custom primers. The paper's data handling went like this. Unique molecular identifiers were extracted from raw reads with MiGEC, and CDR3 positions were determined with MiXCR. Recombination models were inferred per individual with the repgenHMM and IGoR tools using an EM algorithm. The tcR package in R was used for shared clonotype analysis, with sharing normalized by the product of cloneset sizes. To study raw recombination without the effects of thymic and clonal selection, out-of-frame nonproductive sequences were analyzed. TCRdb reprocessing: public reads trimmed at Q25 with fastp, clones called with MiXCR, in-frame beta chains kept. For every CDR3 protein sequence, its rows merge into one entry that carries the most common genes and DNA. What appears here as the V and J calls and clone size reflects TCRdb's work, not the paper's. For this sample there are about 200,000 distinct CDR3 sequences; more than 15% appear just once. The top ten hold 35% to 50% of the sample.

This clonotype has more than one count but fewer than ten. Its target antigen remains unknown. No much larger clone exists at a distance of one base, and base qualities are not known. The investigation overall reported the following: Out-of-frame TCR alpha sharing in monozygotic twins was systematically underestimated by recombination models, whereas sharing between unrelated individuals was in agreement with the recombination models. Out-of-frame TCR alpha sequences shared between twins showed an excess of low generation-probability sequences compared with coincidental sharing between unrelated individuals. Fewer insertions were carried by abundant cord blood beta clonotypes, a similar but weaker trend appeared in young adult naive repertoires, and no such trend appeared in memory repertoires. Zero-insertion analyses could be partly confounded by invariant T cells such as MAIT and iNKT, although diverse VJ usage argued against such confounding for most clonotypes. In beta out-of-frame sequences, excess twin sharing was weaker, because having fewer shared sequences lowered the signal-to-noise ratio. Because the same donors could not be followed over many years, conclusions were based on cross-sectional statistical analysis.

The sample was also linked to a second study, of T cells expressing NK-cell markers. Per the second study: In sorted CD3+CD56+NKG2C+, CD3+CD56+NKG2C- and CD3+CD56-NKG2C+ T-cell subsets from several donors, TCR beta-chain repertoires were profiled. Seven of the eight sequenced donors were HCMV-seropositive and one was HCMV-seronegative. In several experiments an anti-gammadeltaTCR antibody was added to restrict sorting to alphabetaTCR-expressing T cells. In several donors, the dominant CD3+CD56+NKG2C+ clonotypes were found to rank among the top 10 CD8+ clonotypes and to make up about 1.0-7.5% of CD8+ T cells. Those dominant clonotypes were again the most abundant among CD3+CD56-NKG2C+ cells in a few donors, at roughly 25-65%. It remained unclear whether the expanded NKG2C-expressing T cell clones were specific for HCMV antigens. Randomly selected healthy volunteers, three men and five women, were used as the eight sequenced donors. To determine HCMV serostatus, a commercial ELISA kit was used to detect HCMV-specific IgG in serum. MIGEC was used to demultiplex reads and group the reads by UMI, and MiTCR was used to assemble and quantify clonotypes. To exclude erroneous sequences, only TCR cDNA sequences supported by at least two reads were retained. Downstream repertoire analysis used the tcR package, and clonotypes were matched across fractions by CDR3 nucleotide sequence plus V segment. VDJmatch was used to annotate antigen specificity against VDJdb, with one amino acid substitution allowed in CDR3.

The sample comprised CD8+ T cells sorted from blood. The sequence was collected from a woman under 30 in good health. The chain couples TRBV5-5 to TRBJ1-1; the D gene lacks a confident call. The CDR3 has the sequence CASSLPSNTEAFF. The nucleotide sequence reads TGTGCCAGCAGCTTGCCGAGTAACACTGAAGCTTTCTTT.